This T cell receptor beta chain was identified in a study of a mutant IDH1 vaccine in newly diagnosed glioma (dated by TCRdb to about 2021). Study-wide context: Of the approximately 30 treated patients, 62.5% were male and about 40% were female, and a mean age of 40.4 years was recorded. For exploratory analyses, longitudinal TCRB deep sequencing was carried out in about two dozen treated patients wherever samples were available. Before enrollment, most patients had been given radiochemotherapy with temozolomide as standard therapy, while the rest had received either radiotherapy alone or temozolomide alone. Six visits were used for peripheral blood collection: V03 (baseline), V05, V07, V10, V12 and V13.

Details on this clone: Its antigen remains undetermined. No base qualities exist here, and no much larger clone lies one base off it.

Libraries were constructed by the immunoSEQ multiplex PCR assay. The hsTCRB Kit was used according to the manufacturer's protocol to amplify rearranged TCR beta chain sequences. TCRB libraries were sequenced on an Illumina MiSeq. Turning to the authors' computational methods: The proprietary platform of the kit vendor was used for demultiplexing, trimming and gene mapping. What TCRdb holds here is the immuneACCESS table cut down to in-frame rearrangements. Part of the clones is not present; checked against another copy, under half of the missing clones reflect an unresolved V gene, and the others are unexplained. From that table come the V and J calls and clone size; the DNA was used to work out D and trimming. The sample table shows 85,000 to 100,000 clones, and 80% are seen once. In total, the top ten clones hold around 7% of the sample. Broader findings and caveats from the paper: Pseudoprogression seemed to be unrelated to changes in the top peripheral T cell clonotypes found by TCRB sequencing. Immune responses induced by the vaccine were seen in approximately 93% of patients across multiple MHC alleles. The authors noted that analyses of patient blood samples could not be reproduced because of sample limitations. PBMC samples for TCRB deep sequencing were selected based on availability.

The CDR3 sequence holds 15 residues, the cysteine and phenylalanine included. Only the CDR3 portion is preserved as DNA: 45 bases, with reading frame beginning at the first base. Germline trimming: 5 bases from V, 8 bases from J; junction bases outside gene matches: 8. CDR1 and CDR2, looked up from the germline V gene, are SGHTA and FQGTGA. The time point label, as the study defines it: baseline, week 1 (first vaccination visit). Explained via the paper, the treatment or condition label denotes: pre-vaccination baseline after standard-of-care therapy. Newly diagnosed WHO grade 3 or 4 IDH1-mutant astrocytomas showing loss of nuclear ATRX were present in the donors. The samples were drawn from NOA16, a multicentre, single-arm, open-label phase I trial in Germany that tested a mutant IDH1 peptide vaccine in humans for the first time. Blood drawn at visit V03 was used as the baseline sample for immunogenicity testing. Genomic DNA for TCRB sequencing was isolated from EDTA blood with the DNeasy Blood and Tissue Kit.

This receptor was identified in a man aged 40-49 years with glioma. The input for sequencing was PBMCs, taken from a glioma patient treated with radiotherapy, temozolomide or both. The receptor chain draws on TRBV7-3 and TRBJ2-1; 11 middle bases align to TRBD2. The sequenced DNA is TGTGCCAGCAGCCCGGGACTAGCGGCTCTCTATGAGCAGTTCTTC. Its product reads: CASSPGLAALYEQFF.